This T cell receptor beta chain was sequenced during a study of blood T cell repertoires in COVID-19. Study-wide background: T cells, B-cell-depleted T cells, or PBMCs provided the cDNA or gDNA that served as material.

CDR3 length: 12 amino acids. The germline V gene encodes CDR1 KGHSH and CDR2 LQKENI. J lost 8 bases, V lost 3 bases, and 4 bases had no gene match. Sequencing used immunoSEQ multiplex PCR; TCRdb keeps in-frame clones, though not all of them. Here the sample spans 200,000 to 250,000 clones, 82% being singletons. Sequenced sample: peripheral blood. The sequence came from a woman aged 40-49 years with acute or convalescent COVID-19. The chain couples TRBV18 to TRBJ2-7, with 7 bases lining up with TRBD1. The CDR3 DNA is TGTGCCAGCTCACCTGACAGGGCCCAGCAGTACTTC. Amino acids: CASSPDRAQQYF. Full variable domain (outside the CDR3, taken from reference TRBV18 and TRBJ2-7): NAGVMQNPRHLVRRRGQEARLRCSPMKGHSHVYWYRQLPEEGLKFMVYLQKENIIDESGMPKERFSAEFPKEGPSILRIQQVVRGDSAAYFCASSPDRAQQYFGPGTRLTVT.